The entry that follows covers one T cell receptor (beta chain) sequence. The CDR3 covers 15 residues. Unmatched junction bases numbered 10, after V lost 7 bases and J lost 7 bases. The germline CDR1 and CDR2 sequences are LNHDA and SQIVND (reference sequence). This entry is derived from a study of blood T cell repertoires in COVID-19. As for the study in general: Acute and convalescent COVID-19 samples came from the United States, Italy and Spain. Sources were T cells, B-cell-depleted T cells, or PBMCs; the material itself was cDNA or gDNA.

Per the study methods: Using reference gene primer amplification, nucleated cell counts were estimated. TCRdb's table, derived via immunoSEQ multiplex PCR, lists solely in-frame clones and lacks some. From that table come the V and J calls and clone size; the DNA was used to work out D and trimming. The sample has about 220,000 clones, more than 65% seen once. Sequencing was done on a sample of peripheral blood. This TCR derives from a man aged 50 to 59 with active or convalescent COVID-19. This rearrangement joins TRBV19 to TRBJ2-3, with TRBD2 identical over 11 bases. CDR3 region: CASTPTSGDTHTQYF. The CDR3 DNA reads TGTGCCAGTACCCCGACTAGCGGGGACACCCATACGCAGTATTTT.